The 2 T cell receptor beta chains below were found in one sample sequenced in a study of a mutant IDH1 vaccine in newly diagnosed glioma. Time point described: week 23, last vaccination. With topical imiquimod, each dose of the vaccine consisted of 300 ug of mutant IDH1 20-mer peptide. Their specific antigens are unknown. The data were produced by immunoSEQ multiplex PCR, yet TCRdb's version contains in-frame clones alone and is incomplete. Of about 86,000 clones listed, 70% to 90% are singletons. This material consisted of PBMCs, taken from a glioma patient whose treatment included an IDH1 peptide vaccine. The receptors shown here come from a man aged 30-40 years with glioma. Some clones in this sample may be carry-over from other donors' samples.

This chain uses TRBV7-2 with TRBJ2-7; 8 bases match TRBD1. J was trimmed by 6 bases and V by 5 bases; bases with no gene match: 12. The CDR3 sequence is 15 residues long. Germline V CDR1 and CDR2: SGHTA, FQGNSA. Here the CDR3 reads CASSPNAGGVSEQYF. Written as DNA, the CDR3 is TGTGCCAGCAGCCCAAACGCAGGGGGCGTCTCCGAGCAGTACTTC.

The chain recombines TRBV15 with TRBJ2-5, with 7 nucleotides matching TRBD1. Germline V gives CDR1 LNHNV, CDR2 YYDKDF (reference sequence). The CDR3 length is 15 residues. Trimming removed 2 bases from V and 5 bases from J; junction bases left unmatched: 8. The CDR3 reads CATSRRQGKGETQYF. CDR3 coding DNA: TGTGCCACCAGCAGACGACAGGGTAAAGGGGAGACCCAGTACTTC.